The source of this T cell receptor (beta chain) is a study of breast tumors, draining lymph nodes, adjacent tissues. Axillary draining lymph nodes of breast cancer patients supplied the node samples. V was trimmed by 5 bases and J by 0 bases, leaving 16 bases between them. CDR1 MNHEY and CDR2 SVGEGT come from the germline V gene. The CDR3 loop spans 16 amino acids. This clonotype showed up many times. As yet, its antigen is unknown. In TCRdb, the multiplex PCR reads were re-called with MiXCR into one record per CDR3 protein. The repertoire consists of more than 80,000 distinct CDR3 sequences, with around 30% occurring once and the leading ten covering approximately 5%. Study results and caveats: Tumors had less TCR diversity than lymph nodes, more than nontumor tissue. That most tumor T cells come from lymph nodes remained unproven. Most tumor T cells seemingly derive from lymph node, then expand in tumor.

The sequencing sample was made of axillary lymph node tissue. This clonotype was obtained from a female donor with breast cancer. Some clones in this sample may be carry-over from other donors' samples. The chain employs TRBV6-2 or TRBV6-3 and TRBJ1-2; D is undetermined. The CDR3 protein is CASSHPFGRTNYGYTF. In DNA, the CDR3 is TGTGCCAGCAGTCACCCTTTCGGTCGCACTAACTATGGCTACACCTTC.